This T cell receptor (beta chain) was captured in a study of response to subunit inactivated influenza vaccine. The J segment lost 5 bases and the V segment lost 2 bases, leaving 4 bases of the junction unmatched. This CDR3 comprises 14 residues. Germline-derived CDR1 and CDR2 are MGHDK and SYGVNS. TCRdb re-called the RT-PCR reads through MiXCR, storing one row per CDR3 protein. The repertoire includes a few hundred thousand distinct CDR3 sequences, around 7.9% of them detected once, and less than 15% sits in the top ten. This clonotype came up a few times. The source of this sequence is a man aged 45-69 years who received an inactivated influenza vaccine. The chain combines TRBV25-1 with TRBJ1-1, with 8 bases lining up with TRBD1. Sequenced here: PBMCs from blood, sampled 23 months after vaccination. In DNA form, the CDR3 reads TGTGCCAGCAGTGAACAGGGGGCGGGAACTGAAGCTTTCTTT. As protein: CASSEQGAGTEAFF.